Listed below are T cell receptor beta chains from one sample, sequenced in a study of technical replicates of blood from a handful of donors. TCRdb keeps only in-frame clones here, not all; method: immunoSEQ multiplex PCR. The data show tens of thousands of clones, over 75% seen once. The sequenced sample was T cells isolated from PBMCs. The receptors here all came from a human donor in good health. CDR3s include the opening cysteine and the closing phenylalanine or tryptophan. The D gene is left open where the match is weak. Size values are once, few and many counts, or a class for expanded clones, and some rows have none.

v_call: TRBV6-1
j_call: TRBJ2-7
d_call: TRBD2
clone_size: -
cdr3_aa: CATGTRLYEQYF
cdr3_nt: TGTGCCACCGGGACTAGGCTCTACGAGCAGTACTTC

v_call: TRBV10-3
j_call: TRBJ2-6
d_call: TRBD1
clone_size: -
cdr3_aa: CAISLGTGGAGANVLTF
cdr3_nt: TGTGCCATCAGTTTAGGGACAGGGGGCGCTGGGGCCAACGTCCTGACTTTC

v_call: TRBV2
j_call: TRBJ1-1
d_call: -
clone_size: once
cdr3_aa: CASIAVLMNTEAFF
cdr3_nt: TGTGCCAGCATCGCAGTCCTTATGAACACTGAAGCTTTCTTT

v_call: TRBV5-4
j_call: TRBJ2-7
d_call: -
clone_size: -
cdr3_aa: CASSFLPDRSYEQYF
cdr3_nt: TGTGCCAGCAGCTTTCTCCCAGACAGGAGCTACGAGCAGTACTTC

v_call: TRBV4-2
j_call: TRBJ2-2
d_call: TRBD2
clone_size: -
cdr3_aa: CASSLISGRSTGELFF
cdr3_nt: TGTGCCAGCAGCCTTATTAGCGGGAGAAGCACCGGGGAGCTGTTTTTT

v_call: TRBV28
j_call: TRBJ1-4
d_call: TRBD1
clone_size: few
cdr3_aa: CASSPQGFGEKLFF
cdr3_nt: TGTGCCAGCAGTCCACAGGGGTTTGGTGAAAAACTGTTTTTT

v_call: TRBV9
j_call: TRBJ2-1
d_call: -
clone_size: once
cdr3_aa: CASSDTHNEQFF
cdr3_nt: TGTGCCAGCAGCGACACCCACAATGAGCAGTTCTTC

v_call: TRBV7-8
j_call: TRBJ2-1
d_call: -
clone_size: -
cdr3_aa: CASSPPRDEQFF
cdr3_nt: TGTGCCAGCAGCCCCCCGCGCGATGAGCAGTTCTTC

v_call: TRBV30
j_call: TRBJ2-2
d_call: -
clone_size: -
cdr3_aa: CAWKKRDNLNTGELFF
cdr3_nt: TGTGCCTGGAAGAAACGGGACAATCTTAACACCGGGGAGCTGTTTTTT

v_call: TRBV7-2
j_call: TRBJ2-7
d_call: -
clone_size: -
cdr3_aa: CASSSVGLYEQYF
cdr3_nt: TGTGCCAGCAGCTCGGTGGGGCTTTACGAGCAGTACTTC

v_call: TRBV7-9
j_call: TRBJ1-2
d_call: TRBD1
clone_size: -
cdr3_aa: CASSHSGGLGYTF
cdr3_nt: TGTGCCAGCAGCCACTCAGGGGGCCTTGGCTACACCTTC

v_call: TRBV6-5
j_call: TRBJ2-7
d_call: TRBD1
clone_size: -
cdr3_aa: CASSLTGIAYEQYF
cdr3_nt: TGTGCCAGCAGTTTGACAGGGATAGCCTACGAGCAGTACTTC

v_call: TRBV4-2
j_call: TRBJ2-1
d_call: TRBD2
clone_size: -
cdr3_aa: CASSQDGASGSIHNEQFF
cdr3_nt: TGTGCCAGCAGCCAAGATGGGGCTAGCGGGAGTATCCACAATGAGCAGTTCTTC

v_call: TRBV30
j_call: TRBJ2-7
d_call: -
clone_size: -
cdr3_aa: CAWNRGAAGREQYF
cdr3_nt: TGTGCCTGGAATCGGGGGGCGGCGGGTCGGGAGCAGTACTTC

v_call: TRBV7-2
j_call: TRBJ2-5
d_call: -
clone_size: -
cdr3_aa: CASSLGLAVQETQYF
cdr3_nt: TGTGCCAGCAGCTTAGGGCTAGCTGTCCAAGAGACCCAGTACTTC

v_call: TRBV7-2
j_call: TRBJ2-2
d_call: -
clone_size: -
cdr3_aa: CASSLALGELFF
cdr3_nt: TGTGCCAGCAGCTTAGCTCTCGGGGAGCTGTTTTTT

v_call: TRBV28
j_call: TRBJ2-7
d_call: -
clone_size: -
cdr3_aa: CASSSRQAYDYEQYF
cdr3_nt: TGTGCCAGCAGTTCCAGACAGGCTTACGACTACGAGCAGTACTTC

v_call: TRBV25-1
j_call: TRBJ2-1
d_call: -
clone_size: -
cdr3_aa: CASKADAYNEQFF
cdr3_nt: TGTGCCAGCAAAGCGGATGCCTACAATGAGCAGTTCTTC

v_call: TRBV2
j_call: TRBJ1-2
d_call: -
clone_size: -
cdr3_aa: CASSEPLPGYTF
cdr3_nt: TGTGCCAGCAGCGAACCATTGCCGGGGTACACCTTC

v_call: TRBV15
j_call: TRBJ2-3
d_call: -
clone_size: -
cdr3_aa: CATSRDPGSTDTQYF
cdr3_nt: TGTGCCACCAGCAGAGATCCCGGGAGCACAGATACGCAGTATTTT

v_call: TRBV6-5
j_call: TRBJ1-4
d_call: -
clone_size: -
cdr3_aa: CASSRTELNEKLFF
cdr3_nt: TGTGCCAGCAGTAGGACAGAGCTTAATGAAAAACTGTTTTTT

v_call: TRBV5-1
j_call: TRBJ1-2
d_call: -
clone_size: -
cdr3_aa: CASSLSGNYGYTF
cdr3_nt: TGCGCCAGCAGCTTGTCAGGGAACTATGGCTACACCTTC

v_call: TRBV19
j_call: TRBJ2-1
d_call: -
clone_size: -
cdr3_aa: CASSILAQVNEQFF
cdr3_nt: TGTGCCAGTAGTATCCTAGCTCAGGTCAATGAGCAGTTCTTC

v_call: TRBV9
j_call: TRBJ2-7
d_call: -
clone_size: -
cdr3_aa: CASSVSGTGSYEQYF
cdr3_nt: TGTGCCAGCAGCGTAAGCGGGACAGGATCCTACGAGCAGTACTTC

v_call: TRBV5-1
j_call: TRBJ1-4
d_call: -
clone_size: -
cdr3_aa: CASSLWTENEKLFF
cdr3_nt: TGCGCCAGCAGCTTGTGGACAGAGAATGAAAAACTGTTTTTT

v_call: TRBV19
j_call: TRBJ1-5
d_call: -
clone_size: once
cdr3_aa: CASSILSRGSNQPQHF
cdr3_nt: TGTGCCAGTAGTATCCTTTCGCGGGGTAGCAATCAGCCCCAGCATTTT

v_call: TRBV4-3
j_call: TRBJ2-5
d_call: -
clone_size: -
cdr3_aa: CASSQEYLRPETQYF
cdr3_nt: TGCGCCAGCAGCCAAGAATATCTTCGTCCGGAGACCCAGTACTTC

v_call: TRBV19
j_call: TRBJ2-1
d_call: TRBD2
clone_size: few
cdr3_aa: CASNLAGYNEQFF
cdr3_nt: TGTGCCAGTAATCTAGCGGGGTACAATGAGCAGTTCTTC

v_call: TRBV9
j_call: TRBJ2-3
d_call: -
clone_size: -
cdr3_aa: CASSSHRVVGTDTQYF
cdr3_nt: TGTGCCAGCAGCTCCCACAGGGTCGTAGGCACAGATACGCAGTATTTT

v_call: TRBV9
j_call: TRBJ2-1
d_call: TRBD2
clone_size: -
cdr3_aa: CASSALIRSGSKDNEQFF
cdr3_nt: TGTGCCAGCAGCGCTCTCATAAGAAGCGGGAGTAAGGACAATGAGCAGTTCTTC